This T cell receptor (beta chain) was observed in a study of T cell responses to AZD1222 COVID-19 vaccine. Findings of the study overall: Of the AZD1222 recipients, only 5 to 7 were seropositive at baseline.

The CDR3 length is 14 residues. After removal of 0 bases from V and 9 bases from J, the junction contained 7 bases not matched to a gene. Germline CDR1 is SGHAT and CDR2 is FQNNGV. Second doses were pooled across both intervals (about 4 or about 12 weeks). Points on this clone: Its antigen is not identified.

TCRdb keeps only in-frame clones here, not all; method: immunoSEQ multiplex PCR. The sample has over 130,000 clones; about nine tenths are singletons. Sequenced here: peripheral blood, sampled 28 days after the second AZD1222 dose. The sequence was collected from an adult who received the AZD1222 COVID-19 vaccine. The rearrangement joins TRBV11-2 to TRBJ1-2; 7 nucleotides line up with TRBD1. CDR3 DNA sequence: TGTGCCAGCAGCTTAGATGGGGACAGCCGTAGCTACACCTTC. The encoded protein is CASSLDGDSRSYTF.